This T cell receptor beta chain was sequenced during a study of technical replicates of blood from a handful of donors. Unmatched junction bases numbered 0, after V lost 1 base and J lost 2 bases. Germline CDR1 is LGHNA and CDR2 is YSLEER. The CDR3 is 14 residues long. Using immunoSEQ multiplex PCR, the repertoire was profiled, and TCRdb retains in-frame clones only, with some absent. This table holds some 77,000 clones, about 91% found once. Source material: T cells isolated from PBMCs. This TCR came from a human donor in good health. The chain employs TRBV4-3 and TRBJ2-7, with 9 bases aligning to TRBD2. CDR3 in DNA: TGCGCCAGCAGCCAAGTAGCGGGAGCCTACGAGCAGTACTTC. Translation: CASSQVAGAYEQYF.